This record concerns one T cell receptor beta chain sequence. The length of the CDR3 is 15 residues. Trimming stripped 5 bases from V and 0 bases from J, with 11 bases between. Germline V gene lookup returns CDR1 LGHNT and CDR2 FRNRAP. The data are from a study of blood T cells in healthy people across ages. Primed by a sample-barcoded 5' primer and a J-beta primer mix, a second PCR proceeded for 7 to 11 cycles. TCRdb recomputed calls from the 5' RACE reads with MiXCR, one row per CDR3 protein. The sample holds about 730,000 distinct CDR3 sequences, about 42% seen once. The rearrangement uses TRBV12-5 and TRBJ2-4, with D possibly TRBD1 on 6 matching bases. The specimen was blood. The TCR comes from a woman aged 60 to 75 in good health. The CDR3: CASGPPGVAKNIQYF. The CDR3 coding sequence is TGTGCTAGTGGTCCTCCAGGGGTAGCCAAAAACATTCAGTACTTC.